Here is one T cell receptor beta chain with its context. Some clones are missing from TCRdb's copy, which holds only in-frame ones; the method was immunoSEQ multiplex PCR. The sample holds around 260,000 clones, roughly 89% seen once. CDR1 MRHNA and CDR2 SNTAGT come from the germline V gene. Germline trimming cut 6 bases from V and 2 bases from J; bases unmatched to any gene: 6. The CDR3 has 16 residues. The sample belongs to a study of blood T cell repertoires in COVID-19. Turning to the study itself: The United States, Italy and Spain supplied acute and convalescent COVID-19 samples. From T cells, B-cell-depleted T cells, or PBMCs came the material, which was cDNA or gDNA.

This chain connects TRBV6-4 to TRBJ1-3; 11 bases are a match to TRBD1. What was sequenced was peripheral blood. The origin of this receptor is a man between 25 and 39 years old with acute or convalescent COVID-19. In DNA form, the CDR3 reads TGTGCCAGCAGCCCCGGACAGGGGGCCCCTGGAAACACCATATATTTT. Protein sequence: CASSPGQGAPGNTIYF.